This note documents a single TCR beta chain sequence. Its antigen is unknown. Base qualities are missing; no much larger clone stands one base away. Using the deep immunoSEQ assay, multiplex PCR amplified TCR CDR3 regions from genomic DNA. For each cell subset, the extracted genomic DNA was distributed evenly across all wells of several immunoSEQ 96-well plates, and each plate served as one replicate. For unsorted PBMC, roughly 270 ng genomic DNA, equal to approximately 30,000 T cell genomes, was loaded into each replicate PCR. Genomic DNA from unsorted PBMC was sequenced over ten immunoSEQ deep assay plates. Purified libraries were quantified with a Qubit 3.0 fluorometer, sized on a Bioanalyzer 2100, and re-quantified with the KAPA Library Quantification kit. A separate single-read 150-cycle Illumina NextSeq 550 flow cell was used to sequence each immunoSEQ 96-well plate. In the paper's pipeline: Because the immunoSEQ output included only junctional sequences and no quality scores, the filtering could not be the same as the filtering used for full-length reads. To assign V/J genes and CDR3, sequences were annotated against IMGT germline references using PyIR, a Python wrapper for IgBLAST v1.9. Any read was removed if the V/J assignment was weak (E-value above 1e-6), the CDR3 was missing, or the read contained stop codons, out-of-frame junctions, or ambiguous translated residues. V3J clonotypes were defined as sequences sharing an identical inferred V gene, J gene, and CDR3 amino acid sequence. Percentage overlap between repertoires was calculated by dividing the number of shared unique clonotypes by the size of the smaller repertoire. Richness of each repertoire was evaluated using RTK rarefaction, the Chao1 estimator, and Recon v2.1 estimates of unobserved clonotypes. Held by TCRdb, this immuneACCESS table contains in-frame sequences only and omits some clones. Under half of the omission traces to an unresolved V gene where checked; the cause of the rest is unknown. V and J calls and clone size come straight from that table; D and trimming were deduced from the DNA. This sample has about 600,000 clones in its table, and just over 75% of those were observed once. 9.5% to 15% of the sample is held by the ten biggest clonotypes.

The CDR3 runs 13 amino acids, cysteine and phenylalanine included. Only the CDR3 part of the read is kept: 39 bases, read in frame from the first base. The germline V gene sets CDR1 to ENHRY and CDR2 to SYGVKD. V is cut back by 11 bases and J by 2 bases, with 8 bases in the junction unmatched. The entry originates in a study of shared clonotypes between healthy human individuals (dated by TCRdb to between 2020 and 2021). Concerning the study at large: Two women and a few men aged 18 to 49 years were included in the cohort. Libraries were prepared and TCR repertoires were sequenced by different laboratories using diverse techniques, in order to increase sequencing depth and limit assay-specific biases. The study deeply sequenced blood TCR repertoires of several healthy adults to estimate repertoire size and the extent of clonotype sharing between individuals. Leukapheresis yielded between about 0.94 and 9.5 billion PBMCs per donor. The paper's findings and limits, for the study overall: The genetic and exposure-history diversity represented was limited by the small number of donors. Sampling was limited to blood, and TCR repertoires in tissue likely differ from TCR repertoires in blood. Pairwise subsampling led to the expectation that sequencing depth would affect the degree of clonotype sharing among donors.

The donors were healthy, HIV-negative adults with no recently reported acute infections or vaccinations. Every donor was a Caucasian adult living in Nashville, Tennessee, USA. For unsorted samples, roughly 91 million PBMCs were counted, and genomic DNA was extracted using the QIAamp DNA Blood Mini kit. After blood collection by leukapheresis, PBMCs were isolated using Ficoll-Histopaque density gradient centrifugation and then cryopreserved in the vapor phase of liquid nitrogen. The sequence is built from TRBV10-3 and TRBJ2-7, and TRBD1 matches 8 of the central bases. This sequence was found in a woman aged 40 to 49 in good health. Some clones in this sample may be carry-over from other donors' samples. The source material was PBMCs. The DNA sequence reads TGTGCCGGAGGACAGGGTTCTCCCTACGAGCAGTACTTC. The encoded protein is CAGGQGSPYEQYF.